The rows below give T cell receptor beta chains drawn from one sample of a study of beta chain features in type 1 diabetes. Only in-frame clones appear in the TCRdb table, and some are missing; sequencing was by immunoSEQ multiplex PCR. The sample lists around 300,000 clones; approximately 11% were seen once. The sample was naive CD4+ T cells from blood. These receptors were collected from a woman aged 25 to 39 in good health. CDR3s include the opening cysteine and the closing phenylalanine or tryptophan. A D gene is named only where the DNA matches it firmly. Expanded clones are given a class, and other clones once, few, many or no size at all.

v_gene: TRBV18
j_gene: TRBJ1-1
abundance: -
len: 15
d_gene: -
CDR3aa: CASSPEQGVVTEAFF
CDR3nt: TGTGCCAGCTCCCCAGAACAGGGAGTAGTTACTGAAGCTTTCTTT

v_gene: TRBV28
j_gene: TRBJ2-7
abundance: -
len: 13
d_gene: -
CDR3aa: CASGSGGRGEQYF
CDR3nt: TGTGCCAGCGGCTCAGGGGGTCGGGGGGAGCAGTACTTC

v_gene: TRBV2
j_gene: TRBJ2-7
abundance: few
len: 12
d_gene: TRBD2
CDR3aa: CASTLEGGEQYF
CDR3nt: TGTGCCAGCACCCTAGAGGGAGGGGAGCAGTACTTC

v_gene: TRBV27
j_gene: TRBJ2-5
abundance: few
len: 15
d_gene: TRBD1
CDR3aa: CASSLFTGVQETQYF
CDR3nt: TGTGCCAGCAGTTTATTCACAGGGGTACAAGAGACCCAGTACTTC

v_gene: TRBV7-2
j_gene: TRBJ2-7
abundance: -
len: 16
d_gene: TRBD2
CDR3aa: CASSGRLAGGPDEQYF
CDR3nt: TGTGCCAGCAGCGGAAGACTAGCGGGAGGGCCTGACGAGCAGTACTTC

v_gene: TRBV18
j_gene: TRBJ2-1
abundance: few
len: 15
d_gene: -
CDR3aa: CASSPTIGGEDEQFF
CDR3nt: TGTGCCAGCTCACCCACGATCGGGGGAGAGGATGAGCAGTTCTTC

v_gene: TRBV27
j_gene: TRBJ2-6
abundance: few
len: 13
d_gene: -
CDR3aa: CASRGTGANVLTF
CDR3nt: TGTGCCAGCCGGGGTACCGGGGCCAACGTCCTGACTTTC

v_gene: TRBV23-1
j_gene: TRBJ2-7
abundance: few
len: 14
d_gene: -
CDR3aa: CASSQLCRLHEQYF
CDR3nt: TGCGCCAGCAGTCAACTATGCCGTCTCCACGAGCAGTACTTC

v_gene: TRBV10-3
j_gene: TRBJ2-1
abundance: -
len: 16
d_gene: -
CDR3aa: CAISKMEGVGYNEQFF
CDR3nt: TGTGCCATCAGTAAAATGGAGGGAGTCGGGTACAATGAGCAGTTCTTC

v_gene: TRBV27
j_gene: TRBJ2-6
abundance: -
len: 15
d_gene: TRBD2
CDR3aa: CASSPRRGEGNVLTF
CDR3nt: TGTGCCAGCAGTCCGCGTCGAGGGGAGGGCAACGTCCTGACTTTC

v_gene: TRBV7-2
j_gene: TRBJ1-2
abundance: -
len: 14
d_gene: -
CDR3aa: CASTLGGGGYGYTF
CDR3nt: TGTGCCAGCACCTTGGGGGGGGGAGGATATGGCTACACCTTC

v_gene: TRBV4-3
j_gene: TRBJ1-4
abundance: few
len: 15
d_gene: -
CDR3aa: CASSQVGATNEKLFF
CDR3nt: TGCGCCAGCAGCCAAGTCGGAGCAACTAATGAAAAACTGTTTTTT

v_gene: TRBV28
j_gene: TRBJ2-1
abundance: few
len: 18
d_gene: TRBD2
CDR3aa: CASSLPKTSGRALDEQFF
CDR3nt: TGTGCCAGCAGTTTACCAAAGACTAGCGGGAGGGCCTTGGATGAGCAGTTCTTC

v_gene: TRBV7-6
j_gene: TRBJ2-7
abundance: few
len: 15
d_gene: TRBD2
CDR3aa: CASSLGLASSSEQYF
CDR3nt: TGTGCCAGCAGCCTTGGACTAGCTTCTTCCTCCGAGCAGTACTTC

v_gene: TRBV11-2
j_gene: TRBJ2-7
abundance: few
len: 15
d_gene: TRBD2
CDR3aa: CASSLRLAGTYEQYF
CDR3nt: TGTGCCAGCAGCTTACGTCTAGCGGGTACCTACGAGCAGTACTTC

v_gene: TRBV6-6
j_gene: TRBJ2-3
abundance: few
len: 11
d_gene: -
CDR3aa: CASSTYDTQYF
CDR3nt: TGTGCCAGCAGCACCTATGATACGCAGTATTTT

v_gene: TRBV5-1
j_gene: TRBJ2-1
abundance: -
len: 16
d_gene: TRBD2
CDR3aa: CASSLTSAGVYNEQFF
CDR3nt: TGCGCCAGCAGCTTGACTTCAGCGGGAGTTTACAATGAGCAGTTCTTC

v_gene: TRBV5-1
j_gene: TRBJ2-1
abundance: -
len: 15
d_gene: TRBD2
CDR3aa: CASSVTSGANNEQFF
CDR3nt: TGCGCCAGCAGCGTTACTAGCGGGGCCAACAATGAGCAGTTCTTC

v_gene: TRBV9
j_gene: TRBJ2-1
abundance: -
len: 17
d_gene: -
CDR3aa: CASSVVSSLLVHNEQFF
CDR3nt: TGTGCCAGCAGCGTAGTTTCTTCACTGCTGGTCCACAATGAGCAGTTCTTC

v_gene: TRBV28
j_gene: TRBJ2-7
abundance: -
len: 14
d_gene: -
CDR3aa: CASSLDSVRYEQYF
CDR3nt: TGTGCCAGCAGTTTAGACAGCGTAAGGTACGAGCAGTACTTC

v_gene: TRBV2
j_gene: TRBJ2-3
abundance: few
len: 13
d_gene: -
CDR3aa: CASSEQGLDTQYF
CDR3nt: TGTGCCAGCAGTGAACAGGGACTGGATACGCAGTATTTT

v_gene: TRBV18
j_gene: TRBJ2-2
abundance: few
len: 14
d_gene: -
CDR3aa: CASSQRQSTGELFF
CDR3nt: TGTGCCAGCTCACAACGACAGAGCACCGGGGAGCTGTTTTTT

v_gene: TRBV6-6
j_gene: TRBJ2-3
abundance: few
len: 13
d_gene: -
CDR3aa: CASTPSGTDTQYF
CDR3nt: TGTGCCAGCACTCCTAGCGGCACAGATACGCAGTATTTT

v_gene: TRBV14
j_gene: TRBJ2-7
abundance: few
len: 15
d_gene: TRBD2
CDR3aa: CASSQAGLAGDKQYF
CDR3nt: TGTGCCAGCAGCCAAGCTGGCCTAGCGGGGGACAAGCAGTACTTC

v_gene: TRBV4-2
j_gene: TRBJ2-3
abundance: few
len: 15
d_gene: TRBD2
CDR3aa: CASGGREGSTDTQYF
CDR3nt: TGTGCCAGTGGAGGTCGGGAGGGAAGCACAGATACGCAGTATTTT

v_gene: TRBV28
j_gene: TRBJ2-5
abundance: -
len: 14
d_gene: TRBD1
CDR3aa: CASRRGTDQETQYF
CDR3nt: TGTGCCAGCAGGAGGGGGACAGACCAAGAGACCCAGTACTTC

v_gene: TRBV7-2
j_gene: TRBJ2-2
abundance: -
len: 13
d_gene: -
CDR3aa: CASSPGMPGELFF
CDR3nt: TGTGCCAGCAGCCCAGGGATGCCCGGGGAGCTGTTTTTT

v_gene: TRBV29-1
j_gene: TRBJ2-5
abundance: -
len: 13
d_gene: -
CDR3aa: CSVAPGLQETQYF
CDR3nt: TGCAGCGTCGCCCCGGGACTGCAAGAGACCCAGTACTTC

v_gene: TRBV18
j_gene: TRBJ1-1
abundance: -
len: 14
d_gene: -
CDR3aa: CASSPPGLHTEAFF
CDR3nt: TGTGCCAGCTCACCACCGGGGCTGCACACTGAAGCTTTCTTT

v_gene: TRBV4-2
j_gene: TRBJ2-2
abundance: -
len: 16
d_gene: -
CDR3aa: CASSPGVAAETGELFF
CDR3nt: TGTGCCAGCAGCCCTGGGGTAGCGGCGGAGACCGGGGAGCTGTTTTTT

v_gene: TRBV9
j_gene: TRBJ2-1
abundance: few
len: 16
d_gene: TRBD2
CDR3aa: CASSVTSGHSYNEQFF
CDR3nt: TGTGCCAGCAGCGTAACTAGCGGTCACTCCTACAATGAGCAGTTCTTC

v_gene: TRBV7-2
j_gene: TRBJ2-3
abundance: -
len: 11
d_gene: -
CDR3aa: CASGGTDTQYF
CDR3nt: TGTGCCAGCGGAGGCACAGATACGCAGTATTTT

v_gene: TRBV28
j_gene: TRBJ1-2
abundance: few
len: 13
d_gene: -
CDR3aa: CASSGRGIYGYTF
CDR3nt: TGTGCCAGCAGTGGTCGGGGTATCTATGGCTACACCTTC

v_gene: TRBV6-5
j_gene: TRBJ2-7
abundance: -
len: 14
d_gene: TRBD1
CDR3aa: CASSSGQGVNEQYF
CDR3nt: TGTGCCAGCAGTTCGGGACAGGGTGTGAACGAGCAGTACTTC

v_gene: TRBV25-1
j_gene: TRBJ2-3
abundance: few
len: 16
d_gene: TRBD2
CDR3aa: CASSPRWGGSTDTQYF
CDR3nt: TGTGCCAGCAGTCCCCGTTGGGGGGGTAGCACAGATACGCAGTATTTT

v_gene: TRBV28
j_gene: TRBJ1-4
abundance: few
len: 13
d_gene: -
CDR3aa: CASSETILNWMFF
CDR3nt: TGTGCCAGCAGTGAAACTATACTGAATTGGATGTTTTTT

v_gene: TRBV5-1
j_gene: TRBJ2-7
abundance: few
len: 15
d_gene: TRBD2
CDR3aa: CASSLFVSGSYEQYF
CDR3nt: TGCGCCAGCAGCTTGTTTGTTAGCGGGAGCTACGAGCAGTACTTC

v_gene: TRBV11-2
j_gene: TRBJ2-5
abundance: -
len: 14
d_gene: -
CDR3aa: CASSPKEGGETQYF
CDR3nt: TGTGCCAGCAGCCCCAAGGAGGGCGGGGAGACCCAGTACTTC

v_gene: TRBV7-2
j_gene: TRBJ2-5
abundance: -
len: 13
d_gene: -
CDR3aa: CASSPQYQETQYF
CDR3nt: TGTGCCAGCAGCCCCCAGTACCAAGAGACCCAGTACTTC

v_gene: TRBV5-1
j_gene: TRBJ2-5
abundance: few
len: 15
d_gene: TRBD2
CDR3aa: CASSLTSGSTETQYF
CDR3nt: TGCGCCAGCAGCTTGACCAGCGGGAGTACAGAGACCCAGTACTTC

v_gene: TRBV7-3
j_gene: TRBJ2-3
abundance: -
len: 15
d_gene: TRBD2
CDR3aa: CASSSASGSTDTQYF
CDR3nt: TGTGCCAGCAGCTCCGCTAGCGGGAGCACAGATACGCAGTATTTT

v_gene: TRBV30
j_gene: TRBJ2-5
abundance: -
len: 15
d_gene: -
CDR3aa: CAWSVTGSRWETQYF
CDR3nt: TGTGCCTGGAGTGTAACCGGGAGTCGGTGGGAGACCCAGTACTTC

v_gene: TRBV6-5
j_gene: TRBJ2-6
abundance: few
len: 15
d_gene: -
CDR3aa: CASRTEGSGANVLTF
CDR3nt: TGTGCCAGCAGGACAGAAGGCTCTGGGGCCAACGTCCTGACTTTC

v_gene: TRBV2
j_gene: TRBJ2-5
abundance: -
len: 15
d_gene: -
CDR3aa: CASSEAPQNQETQYF
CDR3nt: TGTGCCAGCAGTGAAGCGCCACAGAACCAAGAGACCCAGTACTTC

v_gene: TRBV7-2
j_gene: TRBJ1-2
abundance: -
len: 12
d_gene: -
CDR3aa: CASSRPGYGYTF
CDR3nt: TGTGCCAGCAGCCGTCCGGGCTATGGCTACACCTTC

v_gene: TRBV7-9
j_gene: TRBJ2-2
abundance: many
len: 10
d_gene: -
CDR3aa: CASSFEKLFF
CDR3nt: TGTGCCAGCAGCTTTGAGAAGCTGTTTTTT

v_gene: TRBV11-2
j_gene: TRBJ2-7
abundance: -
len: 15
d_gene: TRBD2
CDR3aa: CASSSTSGSQYEQYF
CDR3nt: TGTGCCAGCAGCTCGACTAGCGGGAGCCAGTACGAGCAGTACTTC

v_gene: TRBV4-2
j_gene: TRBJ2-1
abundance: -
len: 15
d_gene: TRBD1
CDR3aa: CASSPTGGSRGEQFF
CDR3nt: TGTGCCAGCAGCCCTACAGGGGGCTCCCGAGGGGAGCAGTTCTTC

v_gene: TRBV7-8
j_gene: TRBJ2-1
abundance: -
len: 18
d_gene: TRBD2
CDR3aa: CASSQTSGAGGSYNEQFF
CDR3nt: TGTGCCAGCAGCCAGACTAGCGGGGCGGGCGGCTCCTACAATGAGCAGTTCTTC

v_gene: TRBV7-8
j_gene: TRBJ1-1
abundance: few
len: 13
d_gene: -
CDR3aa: CASSWTVNTEAFF
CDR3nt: TGTGCCAGCAGCTGGACAGTGAACACTGAAGCTTTCTTT

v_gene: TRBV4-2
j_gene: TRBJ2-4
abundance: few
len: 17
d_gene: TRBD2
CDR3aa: CASSRPGLALAKNIQYF
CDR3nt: TGTGCCAGCAGCCGACCGGGACTAGCGCTAGCCAAAAACATTCAGTACTTC

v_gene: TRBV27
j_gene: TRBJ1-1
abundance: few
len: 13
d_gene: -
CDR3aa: CASSSPRGTEAFF
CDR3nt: TGTGCCAGCAGTTCCCCTAGGGGCACTGAAGCTTTCTTT

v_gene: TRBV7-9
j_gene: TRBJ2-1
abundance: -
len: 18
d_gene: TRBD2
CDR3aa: CASSLDHGLAGEDTEQFF
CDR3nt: TGTGCCAGCAGCTTAGATCACGGACTAGCGGGAGAGGACACTGAGCAGTTCTTC